This TCR beta chain was sequenced during a study of cytomegalovirus exposure and HLA in healthy donors (TCRdb year 2017). Looking at the study overall: An earlier analysis of several hundred of the donors reported 276 Gb of sequence data and some 100 million unique TCR beta sequences from roughly 200 million T cells. To study patterns of TCR occurrence, a later analysis re-analyzed previously published TCR beta repertoires from around 660 donors and added high-resolution HLA genotyping. The study used immunosequencing to profile the T cell repertoires of under 700 subjects and linked those repertoires to cytomegalovirus serostatus. Because of strong linkage in the cohort, roughly five DR-DQ haplotypes were treated as single units for association and clustering. A later genetic analysis took genome-wide SNP genotypes for about 60% of the roughly 670 donors and used that subset as a discovery cohort. Approximately 310 gigabases of sequencing data and around 90 million unique TCR sequences made up an early release that covered roughly 670 HLA-typed donors. Across about 370 genotyped donors of the cohort, an average of roughly 200,000 unique TCR beta nucleotide sequences per donor were sequenced, and roughly a sixth of those sequences were non-productive. Donor age, sex, ethnicity and CMV serostatus were compiled alongside the repertoire data. The study combined high-throughput TCR immunosequencing, statistical association of individual TCRs with disease status, and machine learning to predict cytomegalovirus infection status. The study aimed to test whether signatures of past pathogen exposure could be identified by cataloging public T cell receptors. To decide whether each TCR beta V gene segment behaved as functional or pseudogenic, an earlier analysis of 587 of the donors relied on high-throughput TCR beta sequencing. Rather than using new phenotypic data, the later analysis identified candidate immune exposures from TCR beta sequences and from how often those sequences occurred across donors. In addition to the first cohort of about 650 subjects, a separate validation cohort of around 110 different subjects was used. Of the 398 genotyped donors, over 80% were placed in the genetic ancestry cluster associated with self-reported Caucasian donors. Every discovery cohort repertoire had been produced on one sequencing platform. Typing coverage differed by locus: A, B, C, DRB1 and DQB1 were typed in about 629-640 donors, DQA1 in around 500, DPA1 in 606, and DPB1 in 450 to 490. Both class I and class II loci were covered by HLA typing, at four-digit resolution.

The cohort comprised 666 healthy bone marrow donors. At the time of sampling, every cohort member was nominally healthy, though immune exposures that went unrecorded were likely present. The donor was CMV seronegative and was included in the group of hundreds of seronegative cohort members. A peripheral blood sample was collected from each donor, and TCR beta sequencing was performed on peripheral blood mononuclear cells. The Qiagen DNeasy Blood Extraction Kit was used to extract genomic DNA from the blood cell samples. The germline V gene encodes CDR1 SEHNR and CDR2 FQNEAQ (reference sequence). The CDR3 sequence holds 12 residues, the cysteine and phenylalanine included. Only the CDR3 region is kept as DNA, spanning 36 bases read in frame from base 1. V is reduced by 2 bases and J by 6 bases, leaving a spacing of 8 bases between them. To prepare the library, the immunoSEQ multiplex PCR assay was applied. A mixture of 60 forward primers for TCR Vbeta segments and 13 reverse primers for TCR Jbeta segments was used in the multiplex PCR. The CDR3 region of rearranged TCR beta genes was amplified from genomic DNA by a multiplex PCR assay. On the Illumina HiSeq System, the amplified TCR beta libraries were sequenced as 87-base-pair reads. As for the authors' bioinformatics: A later analysis counted 65 million to 90 million unique TCR beta chains across the roughly 700 repertoires, and some 12 million of these chains were shared by at least two donors. Raw reads were error-corrected and collapsed into unique sequences with a nearest-neighbor algorithm that merged closely related sequences to remove PCR and sequencing errors. To assign V, D and J gene segments, CDR3 sequences were aligned to IMGT reference sequences. For a sequence to be retained, at least a six-nucleotide match to both a V gene segment and a J gene segment was required. Rearrangements were classified as productive when the CDR3 lacked stop codons and remained in frame with V and J, and all other rearrangements were classified as non-productive. Following IMGT convention, CDR3 was defined as the stretch from the second conserved V-encoded cysteine up to the conserved J-encoded phenylalanine. The earlier analysis of a few hundred of the donors excluded sequences that lacked an unambiguous match to a single V gene segment. An earlier analysis of a few hundred of the donors classified V segments as functional when productive rearrangements were above 56.7% and as segregating when the standard deviation between donors was above 5%. A statistical classification framework was developed to diagnose cytomegalovirus status using the catalog of TCR beta chain sequences. In a later analysis, V and J genes were assigned by comparing TCR nucleotide sequences against IMGT/GENE-DB human TR gene sequences. A later analysis assigned CDR3 sequences and most-parsimonious VDJ recombination scenarios with the TCRdist pipeline. A later analysis defined each TCR beta chain by its CDR3 amino acid sequence plus V-gene family, and excluded reads lacking a unique V-gene family. A later analysis removed 550 to 700 highly shared, low-generation-probability nucleotide sequences to deal with suspected cross-contamination and a sequencing artifact. In a later analysis, a clonal expansion index was calculated for each public chain from normalized within-repertoire ranks of inferred template counts. A later analysis computed generation probabilities with a VDJ recombination model fitted to out-of-frame rearrangements, and checked the results against IGoR. In a later analysis, TCR-TCR, TCR-HLA and TCR-CMV co-occurrence was scored with hypergeometric tests, and a repertoire-size bias correction was applied to TCR pairs. A later analysis estimated false discovery rates by permuting HLA or CMV assignments 20 times. In a later analysis, co-occurring TCRs were grouped with DBSCAN, and TCRdist sequence similarity was added when clustering was performed within HLA-allele-positive subsets. Repertoires with fewer than 30,000 or more than 120,000 public chains were left out of co-occurrence clustering, as were about 5 repertoires with anomalous nucleotide sharing. TCRdb obtained this table from immuneACCESS and retained in-frame rearrangements with V and J assigned. These tables miss some clones; where compared with another copy, unresolved V genes account for less than half of the shortfall, and the remainder is unexplained. V and J calls plus clone size are reproduced from that table; the DNA served to infer D and trimming. This sample is represented by over 100,000 clones; approximately 58% of them were singletons. 2% to 2.5% of the sample is taken by the ten largest.

Worth noting for this clone: No cognate antigen has been identified for it. One base away there is no much larger clone; base qualities are not given.

The study at large found these results: A few of the identified cytomegalovirus-associated TCR beta chains were confirmed in vitro to be specific for cytomegalovirus antigens. A cluster of highly shared sequence variants was judged likely to be a technical artifact of the sequencing pipeline. Because HLA typing was missing for some donors at each locus, association tests included only the typed subset. In a later analysis, TCR association rates were found to vary across HLA loci, with the most associated TCRs seen for DRB1 alleles and the fewest for HLA-C alleles. According to the authors, the approach could potentially be generalized to other disease states and immunological phenotypes. Correlated functional status among segregating V segments might reflect linkage disequilibrium, but an unknown experimental factor could not be ruled out. Immune exposure information for the cohort was limited to CMV serostatus. Most TCR sequences were seen in very few donors, while some public TCRs were found in many individuals. In a later genetic analysis, a missense DCLRE1C variant was associated with V-gene and J-gene trimming of TCR beta chains, and the association was replicated in an independent cohort. A further reported finding was that TCR beta sequences accurately predicted the HLA-A and HLA-B alleles for most subjects in the first cohort. Cytomegalovirus status was reported to be diagnosed by the classifier with high specificity and sensitivity in both the original and validation cohorts. The study gave a list of about 160 TCR beta chains associated with cytomegalovirus. In a later analysis, HLA-associated TCR beta chains showed more clonal expansion and lower generation probabilities than non-associated chains that were equally common. When HLA alleles, especially DR and DQ, strongly co-occurred, attributing TCR associations to individual alleles was difficult. In a later analysis, 16,951 TCR beta sequences were associated with specific HLA alleles at a false discovery rate of 0.05. Because counts were too low, fewer than 20 rarely observed V segments, including chromosome 9 orphons, were excluded from the earlier analysis of 587 of the donors. Compared with the roughly 670-donor mean, donors in an Asian-associated ancestry cluster had fewer N-insertions in productive TCRs, according to a later genetic analysis. In a later analysis, several top co-occurrence clusters were reported to appear linked to parvovirus B19, influenza, CMV and Epstein-Barr virus. Broadly in line with IMGT annotations, most TCR beta V segments showed up in productive rearrangements about 87% or about 30% of the time in an earlier analysis of several hundred of the donors. Presence/absence analyses assumed roughly uniform sequencing depth across donors, an assumption that may not hold. Most CMV-associated TCR beta chains appeared to be HLA-restricted in a later analysis, and the HLA associations seemed to be driven largely by CMV exposure. In this cohort, only TCR beta chains were sequenced, and detectable features were limited by the absence of alpha or paired-chain data. Some IMGT-functional V segments, including TRBV6-2 and TRBV6-3, could not be distinguished by the 87-base-pair reads and were therefore excluded.

Sample: PBMCs. In this chain, TRBV7-9 is recombined with TRBJ2-7, with TRBD2 as a weak D call on 5 bases. The receptor was isolated from a woman in her 30s in good health and CMV-seronegative. The DNA is TGTGCCAGCAGCTTAAGCCGGGGCGAGCAGTACTTC. Its translation reads: CASSLSRGEQYF.